This T cell receptor (beta chain) was sequenced for a study of graft-versus-host responses after intestinal transplantation. Overall study context: Anti-thymocyte globulin induction, then tacrolimus and steroids for about three years, went to all recipients.

TCRdb's copy holds only in-frame clones and misses some; the assay was immunoSEQ multiplex PCR. This table holds about 89,000 clones, roughly 92% found once. A note on this clone: No antigen is known for it.

Study-wide findings and caveats: Recipient marrow contained GvH clones, some of which appeared first in ileum or blood. Peak circulating GvH clone levels tracked with early post-transplant HvG declines. Where graft-donor T cell macrochimerism was present, patients had high graft-versus-host to host-versus-graft clonal ratios in allografts.

This material consisted of unstimulated CD4+ T cells sorted from spleen or lymph node cells, taken before intestinal transplant. The receptor was isolated from a human donor who received an intestinal transplant.

The CDR3 sequence: CASSLAGVVNQPQHF. The CDR3 nucleotides read TGTGCCAGCAGCTTGGCGGGGGTGGTCAATCAGCCCCAGCATTTT. The chain uses TRBV5-6 and TRBJ1-5, with a possible D match to TRBD1 (5 bases). The V end was cut by 0 bases, the J end by 3 bases, with 10 bases between. Germline values: CDR1 SGHDT, CDR2 YYEEEE. This CDR3 is 15 amino acids long. The full variable domain, completed using reference TRBV5-6 and TRBJ1-5, is DAGVTQSPTHLIKTRGQQVTLRCSPKSGHDTVSWYQQALGQGPQFIFQYYEEEERQRGNFPDRFSGHQFPNYSSELNVNALLLGDSALYLCASSLAGVVNQPQHFGDGTRLSIL.